A selection of T cell receptor beta chains follows, all from one sample in a study of T cells in Graves' hyperthyroidism and ophthalmopathy. MiXCR was run by TCRdb on the multiplex PCR reads, yielding one entry per CDR3 protein. Of roughly 500,000 distinct CDR3 sequences listed, 46% are singletons. Sequences were obtained from peripheral blood or thyroid tissue (not recorded which). The receptors here all came from an adult woman with Graves' disease, either hyperthyroidism or ophthalmopathy (not recorded which). Each CDR3 is given with its conserved first and last residue. A D gene is named only where the DNA matches it firmly. Expanded clones get a size class; other rows say once, few or many, or leave the size out.

d_gene,v_gene,abundance,j_gene,CDR3nt,CDR3aa
NA,TRBV10-3,few,TRBJ2-7,TGTGCCACCCACTCGTCAGGCTTCTACGAGCAGTACTTC,CATHSSGFYEQYF
NA,TRBV6-5,many,TRBJ2-7,TGTGCCAGCAGTTACACAACAGGGAACGAGCAGTACTTC,CASSYTTGNEQYF
TRBD1,TRBV7-2,NA,TRBJ1-3,TGTGCCAGCAGCTTGAGGGGACAGGGGTATGGAAACACCATATATTTT,CASSLRGQGYGNTIYF
TRBD1,TRBV7-9,many,TRBJ2-7,TGTGCCAGCAGACCCGGACAGGGGGGCATCGAGCAGTACTTC,CASRPGQGGIEQYF
TRBD1,TRBV20-1,NA,TRBJ1-2,TGCAGTGTAAGAGTAGCCTTGACAGGGTACCATGGCTACACCTTC,CSVRVALTGYHGYTF
NA,TRBV29-1,many,TRBJ2-5,TGCAGCATTTTGCGGGGTGAGACCCAGTACTTC,CSILRGETQYF
NA,TRBV29-1,few,TRBJ1-2,TGCAGCGTTGGACAGCTCCCGGGTTATGGCTACACCTTC,CSVGQLPGYGYTF
NA,TRBV10-3,NA,TRBJ1-2,TGTGCCATCAGTGAGTTGGGCGATGGCTACACCTTC,CAISELGDGYTF
NA,TRBV18,many,TRBJ1-2,TGTGCCAGCTCACCATCGGAGAACTATGGCTACACCTTC,CASSPSENYGYTF
TRBD1,TRBV30,many,TRBJ1-1,TGTGCCTGGAGTAGGAACAGGGGGCGAGGTGGTGAAGCTTTCTTT,CAWSRNRGRGGEAFF
TRBD1,TRBV7-9,NA,TRBJ1-6,TGTGCCAGCAGCTTAGTACCCGGGACAGGTCATAATTCACCCCTCCACTTT,CASSLVPGTGHNSPLHF
NA,TRBV7-3,many,TRBJ1-2,TGTGCCAGCAGCTCGTCCCGGGGGGGCGCAGGGCCGCTCACCTTC,CASSSSRGGAGPLTF
NA,TRBV7-9,many,TRBJ1-2,TGTGCCAGCAGCGATCTTTGGGGCTACACCTTC,CASSDLWGYTF
NA,TRBV29-1,many,TRBJ2-7,TGCAGCTTCCAGGACCACTACGAGCAGTACTTC,CSFQDHYEQYF
NA,TRBV29-1,NA,TRBJ1-1,TGCAGCGTCGGGGAAGGTGGCGACACTGAAGCTTTCTTT,CSVGEGGDTEAFF
NA,TRBV28,many,TRBJ1-6,TGTGCCGCTCAGGATGGGGGTCTCGGTTCACCCCTCCACTTT,CAAQDGGLGSPLHF
NA,TRBV9,many,TRBJ1-1,TGTGCCAGCAGCGTATTGGGCCCCCCTTTCGCTGAAGCTTTCTTT,CASSVLGPPFAEAFF
NA,TRBV9,NA,TRBJ1-3,TGTGCCAGCAGCACCGGACAGATTTTAGACACCATATATTTT,CASSTGQILDTIYF
NA,TRBV2,many,TRBJ2-7,TGTGCCAGCATTCTGACCTACGAGCAGTACTTC,CASILTYEQYF
NA,TRBV4-1,many,TRBJ1-6,TGCGCCAGCAGCCAACTCCCGACTTCACCCCTCCACTTT,CASSQLPTSPLHF
NA,TRBV2,many,TRBJ1-2,TGTGCCAGCAGTGAAGGGGTAGGGCCCCCCTATGGCTACACCTTC,CASSEGVGPPYGYTF
NA,TRBV7-2,few,TRBJ1-1,TGTGCCAGCAGTTACCGCGGTGGGACTGAAGCTTTCTTT,CASSYRGGTEAFF
NA,TRBV9,NA,TRBJ1-6,TGTGCCAGCAGCGTAGGGACAGCAATTTCACCCCTCCACTTT,CASSVGTAISPLHF
NA,TRBV5-4,many,TRBJ1-2,TGTGCCAGCAGCTTGGCCGTGGTAGACAACTACTATGGCTACACCTTC,CASSLAVVDNYYGYTF
NA,TRBV7-8,NA,TRBJ1-2,TGTGCCAGCAGCTTAGACGGACCTGGCTACACCTTC,CASSLDGPGYTF
NA,TRBV11-2,few,TRBJ2-7,TGTGCCAGCTCACCTCAGGGGTTCGAACTGGGCGAGCAGTACTTC,CASSPQGFELGEQYF
NA,TRBV28,few,TRBJ2-7,TGTGCCAGCAGTTCGGCAGGTCGATCCTACGAGCAGTACTTC,CASSSAGRSYEQYF
NA,TRBV12-3/TRBV12-4,many,TRBJ1-5,TGTGCCAGCATTAGTTCGGTGGGACCAAATCAGCCCCAGCATTTT,CASISSVGPNQPQHF
NA,TRBV6-1,few,TRBJ1-1,TGTGCCAGCTTCCCCAGGGACACTGAAGCTTTCTTT,CASFPRDTEAFF
NA,TRBV5-1,NA,TRBJ1-2,TGCGCCAGCAGCCTACAGGGCCGAGGGTTC,CASSLQGRGF
NA,TRBV5-1,many,TRBJ2-7,TGCGCCAGCAGCTTGGCCGGTACCGAGCAGTACTTC,CASSLAGTEQYF
NA,TRBV5-6,few,TRBJ2-5,TGTGCCAGCAGCTTGTTGGATAGCGGCTTGGAGACCCAGTACTTC,CASSLLDSGLETQYF
NA,TRBV11-2,many,TRBJ1-2,TGTGCCAGCAGCGCCAGACCCGACAGCGACTATGGCTACACCTTC,CASSARPDSDYGYTF
NA,TRBV20-1,NA,TRBJ1-5,TGCAGTGCTAGACGGGCGGGAGTGGAAGAGACCCAGCATTTT,CSARRAGVEETQHF
NA,TRBV5-1,once,TRBJ2-5,TGTGCCAGCAGCTCCGGTCCTCCCGGGGAGACCCAGTACTTC,CASSSGPPGETQYF
TRBD1,TRBV5-1,NA,TRBJ2-2,TGCGCCAGCAGAAGGACAGGGACTAACACCGGGGAGCTGTTTTTT,CASRRTGTNTGELFF
NA,TRBV5-1,few,TRBJ1-3,TGCGCCAGCAGCTCCCAGCAGGGAAACACCATATATTTT,CASSSQQGNTIYF
TRBD1,TRBV7-9,NA,TRBJ1-2,TGTGCCAGCAGTTCCCTGACAGGGGATGGCTACACCTTC,CASSSLTGDGYTF
NA,TRBV10-3,NA,TRBJ2-7,TGTGCCATCAGTAACCGTCAGGGTCGGTATTACGAGCAGTACTTC,CAISNRQGRYYEQYF